Listed below are T cell receptor beta chains from one sample, sequenced in a study of Ad26.COV2.S vaccination and SARS-CoV-2 variants. Profiled with immunoSEQ multiplex PCR; TCRdb holds only in-frame clones, not every one. The table has 350,000 to 550,000 clones, roughly 87% seen once. Sequenced here: peripheral blood, sampled in a trial of Ad26.COV2.S vaccine versus placebo. Source of these receptors: a person between 18 and 65 years old who received the Ad26.COV2.S COVID-19 vaccine or a placebo. CDR3s include the opening cysteine and the closing phenylalanine or tryptophan. D genes are given only for firm matches. The size of a clone is reported for some rows only, either as once, few or many, or as a class for expanded clones.

12	NA	TRBV10-3	TRBD1	TRBJ2-2	CAIRGGGGELFF	TGTGCCATCAGAGGGGGCGGCGGGGAGCTGTTTTTT
16	NA	TRBV4-2	NA	TRBJ2-5	CASSQHSSRAEETQYF	TGTGCCAGCAGCCAACACTCTTCCCGGGCCGAAGAGACCCAGTACTTC
14	NA	TRBV6-5	NA	TRBJ2-2	CASRPDQITGELFF	TGTGCCAGCAGACCCGACCAAATCACCGGGGAGCTGTTTTTT
15	NA	TRBV6-2/TRBV6-3	NA	TRBJ1-5	CASSSRWTDSQPQHF	TGTGCCAGCAGCTCCCGGTGGACAGACAGTCAGCCCCAGCATTTT
12	NA	TRBV13	NA	TRBJ1-5	CASSVGGQPQHF	TGTGCCAGCAGCGTTGGGGGACAGCCCCAGCATTTT
16	NA	TRBV7-9	TRBD2	TRBJ2-1	CASSFGRAGPDNEQFF	TGTGCCAGCAGCTTCGGTCGAGCGGGGCCAGACAATGAGCAGTTCTTC
16	NA	TRBV27	TRBD2	TRBJ2-3	CASSLLREGDTDTQYF	TGTGCCAGCAGTTTACTCCGGGAGGGTGACACAGATACGCAGTATTTT
14	NA	TRBV2	NA	TRBJ1-1	CASSEGSSTSEAFF	TGTGCCAGCAGTGAAGGGTCCTCCACTTCTGAAGCTTTCTTT
18	once	TRBV19	TRBD2	TRBJ2-1	CASSKEGTSVLGANEQFF	TGTGCCAGTAGCAAAGAAGGGACTAGCGTTCTCGGCGCCAATGAGCAGTTCTTC
15	NA	TRBV5-1	NA	TRBJ2-7	CASSLVSGQAYEQYF	TGCGCCAGCAGCTTGGTGTCCGGACAAGCCTACGAGCAGTACTTC
13	NA	TRBV3-1/TRBV3-2	NA	TRBJ1-3	CASSGGPVDTIYF	TGTGCCAGCAGCGGAGGCCCTGTGGACACCATATATTTT
14	NA	TRBV4-1	TRBD2	TRBJ2-3	CASSQGGGEDTQYF	TGCGCCAGCAGCCAAGGCGGGGGTGAGGATACGCAGTATTTT
15	once	TRBV4-2	NA	TRBJ2-7	CASSQGGTSSYEQYF	TGTGCCAGCAGCCAAGGAGGGACAAGCTCCTACGAGCAGTACTTC
15	few	TRBV10-3	TRBD1	TRBJ1-4	CATLAEGQGNEKLFF	TGTGCCACCCTGGCGGAGGGACAGGGTAATGAAAAACTGTTTTTT
12	NA	TRBV3-1/TRBV3-2	NA	TRBJ2-5	CASSQSGETQYF	TGTGCCAGCAGCCAATCCGGGGAGACCCAGTACTTC
17	once	TRBV6-6	TRBD1	TRBJ1-1	CASSPHLDRGRNTEAFF	TGTGCCAGCAGTCCACACCTGGACAGGGGGCGAAACACTGAAGCTTTCTTT
14	NA	TRBV7-3	NA	TRBJ2-5	CASSPGTYQETQYF	TGTGCCAGCAGCCCCGGGACGTACCAAGAGACCCAGTACTTC
13	NA	TRBV6-5	NA	TRBJ1-3	CASSPGRGNTIYF	TGTGCCAGCAGCCCGGGACGGGGAAACACCATATATTTT
14	NA	TRBV6-5	TRBD2	TRBJ2-1	CASSYSGGSDEQFF	TGTGCCAGCAGTTATTCGGGGGGGTCGGATGAGCAGTTCTTC
16	NA	TRBV18	NA	TRBJ1-1	CASSPVGGGGNTEAFF	TGTGCCAGCTCACCCGTCGGGGGAGGCGGGAACACTGAAGCTTTCTTT
17	NA	TRBV7-9	NA	TRBJ2-2	CASSLAGTQGRTGELFF	TGTGCCAGCAGCTTAGCCGGGACCCAAGGAAGGACCGGGGAGCTGTTTTTT
16	NA	TRBV5-1	TRBD2	TRBJ2-2	CASSLVPSGDAGELFF	TGCGCCAGCAGCTTAGTTCCTAGCGGGGATGCCGGGGAGCTGTTTTTT
13	once	TRBV19	NA	TRBJ1-2	CASSMRAAYGYTF	TGTGCCAGTAGTATGAGGGCAGCCTATGGCTACACCTTC
15	NA	TRBV18	NA	TRBJ2-3	CASSPRTKSTDTQYF	TGTGCCAGCTCACCACGTACAAAAAGCACAGATACGCAGTATTTT
14	NA	TRBV6-5	TRBD1	TRBJ1-2	CASSYRGLGYGYTF	TGTGCCAGCAGTTACAGGGGGCTTGGCTATGGCTACACCTTC
15	NA	TRBV9	NA	TRBJ2-5	CASSVLWTEGETQYF	TGTGCCAGCAGCGTTCTATGGACTGAAGGAGAGACCCAGTACTTC
15	NA	TRBV7-3	NA	TRBJ2-5	CASSPNGGGEETQYF	TGTGCCAGCAGCCCGAATGGAGGGGGGGAAGAGACCCAGTACTTC
15	once	TRBV28	NA	TRBJ2-1	CASSLGPSRRPEQFF	TGTGCCAGCAGTCTGGGCCCCTCAAGACGGCCGGAGCAGTTCTTC
15	NA	TRBV19	TRBD2	TRBJ2-1	CASSPNSGGYNEQFF	TGTGCCAGTAGTCCCAATAGCGGGGGATACAATGAGCAGTTCTTC
14	NA	TRBV7-9	TRBD2	TRBJ2-5	CASSFLAGEETQYF	TGTGCCAGCAGCTTCCTAGCGGGAGAAGAGACCCAGTACTTC
15	NA	TRBV28	NA	TRBJ1-6	CASRGYREGRSPLHF	TGTGCCAGCAGGGGCTACAGGGAGGGGAGGTCACCCCTCCACTTT
13	NA	TRBV7-9	NA	TRBJ2-2	CAIIETATGELFF	TGTGCCATAATAGAGACAGCGACCGGGGAGCTGTTTTTT
16	once	TRBV7-3	NA	TRBJ2-1	CASSLIRKGGLDEQFF	TGTGCCAGCAGCTTAATCAGAAAGGGGGGGTTGGATGAGCAGTTCTTC
13	NA	TRBV16	NA	TRBJ1-3	CASSPGTGNTIYF	TGTGCCAGCAGCCCCGGTACGGGAAACACCATATATTTT
18	NA	TRBV4-1	TRBD1	TRBJ1-5	CASSQRALSDRVDQPQHF	TGCGCCAGCAGCCAACGTGCCCTGTCGGACAGGGTGGATCAGCCCCAGCATTTT
15	NA	TRBV19	NA	TRBJ2-1	CASSIPGTAYNEQFF	TGTGCCAGTAGTATTCCGGGGACCGCTTACAATGAGCAGTTCTTC
14	NA	TRBV5-8	TRBD2	TRBJ2-1	CASSFYTSGNEQFF	TGTGCCAGCAGCTTTTACACTAGCGGAAATGAGCAGTTCTTC
12	NA	TRBV27	NA	TRBJ2-5	CASRTHGGTQYF	TGTGCCAGCAGGACCCATGGGGGGACCCAGTACTTC
14	NA	TRBV2	NA	TRBJ1-1	CASILTTVYTEAFF	TGTGCCAGCATCCTAACAACGGTGTACACTGAAGCTTTCTTT
13	NA	TRBV4-1	TRBD2	TRBJ2-1	CASSQGSSGSTLF	TGCGCCAGCAGCCAAGGCTCTAGCGGGAGTACGCTCTTC
14	NA	TRBV3-1/TRBV3-2	NA	TRBJ1-1	CASSQASPNTEAFF	TGTGCCAGCAGCCAAGCGAGTCCGAACACTGAAGCTTTCTTT
14	NA	TRBV5-1	NA	TRBJ1-2	CASKGQGLNYGYTF	TGCGCCAGCAAGGGGCAAGGGCTTAACTATGGCTACACCTTC
13	NA	TRBV12-3/TRBV12-4	NA	TRBJ1-1	CASTGQVNTEAFF	TGTGCCAGCACCGGACAAGTGAACACTGAAGCTTTCTTT
13	NA	TRBV27	NA	TRBJ2-7	CASSFGRTYEQYF	TGTGCCAGCAGTTTCGGCAGGACCTACGAGCAGTACTTC
17	NA	TRBV5-6	NA	TRBJ2-1	CASSRRPGRDSYNEQFF	TGTGCCAGCAGCAGACGTCCGGGACGGGATTCCTACAATGAGCAGTTCTTC
14	NA	TRBV7-9	TRBD1	TRBJ1-1	CASSAGQGITEAFF	TGTGCCAGCAGCGCGGGACAGGGAATCACTGAAGCTTTCTTT
14	once	TRBV9	NA	TRBJ2-1	CASSARTSSNEQFF	TGTGCCAGCAGCGCCCGGACATCTTCCAATGAGCAGTTCTTC
17	NA	TRBV5-1	NA	TRBJ1-3	CASSLVTGLSSGNTIYF	TGCGCCAGCAGCTTGGTGACAGGCCTCTCCTCTGGAAACACCATATATTTT
12	NA	TRBV2	NA	TRBJ2-1	CASQPSYNEQFF	TGTGCCAGCCAGCCTTCCTACAATGAGCAGTTCTTC
14	NA	TRBV5-1	TRBD1	TRBJ1-5	CASSLEAGGQPQHF	TGCGCCAGCAGCTTGGAAGCAGGGGGTCAGCCCCAGCATTTT
17	once	TRBV24-1	TRBD2	TRBJ2-3	CATSDSLAGTGTDTQYF	TGTGCCACCAGTGATTCCCTAGCGGGAACGGGGACAGATACGCAGTATTTT
15	NA	TRBV5-8	NA	TRBJ2-3	CASSQGQGRTDTQYF	TGTGCCAGCAGCCAGGGGCAAGGGCGAACAGATACGCAGTATTTT
14	NA	TRBV30	NA	TRBJ1-2	CAWSIQGGFDGYTF	TGTGCCTGGAGTATCCAAGGGGGTTTCGATGGCTACACCTTC
17	NA	TRBV4-3	NA	TRBJ1-4	CASSQDPTGRTGEKLFF	TGCGCCAGCAGCCAAGATCCCACAGGGAGGACGGGGGAAAAACTGTTTTTT
16	NA	TRBV28	TRBD1	TRBJ1-4	CASRPPGQGWSEKLFF	TGTGCCAGCAGACCACCGGGACAGGGATGGAGTGAAAAACTGTTTTTT
13	NA	TRBV7-3	NA	TRBJ2-2	CASSARQNGELFF	TGTGCCAGCAGCGCCCGACAGAACGGGGAGCTGTTTTTT
16	NA	TRBV15	NA	TRBJ2-7	CATSRPTGTLSYEQYF	TGTGCCACCAGCAGACCGACGGGGACTCTCTCCTACGAGCAGTACTTC
15	NA	TRBV7-2	TRBD1	TRBJ1-2	CASSRGQGAYYGYTF	TGTGCCAGCAGCCGGGGACAGGGGGCCTACTATGGCTACACCTTC
13	NA	TRBV20-1	NA	TRBJ1-1	CSASPFGGTEAFF	TGCAGTGCTAGTCCTTTCGGGGGAACTGAAGCTTTCTTT